The source of this TCR beta chain is a study of blood T cell repertoires in COVID-19. Germline CDR1 SGHRS, CDR2 YFSETQ. CDR3 length equals 16 residues. V shed 4 bases and J 0 bases; nucleotides not matched to a gene: 2. The data were produced by immunoSEQ multiplex PCR, yet TCRdb's version contains in-frame clones alone and is incomplete. In the table there are 70,000 to 100,000 clones, around 88% of which are singletons. Sequencing used peripheral blood. The chain has TRBV5-1 and TRBJ2-1, with 12 nucleotides matching TRBD2. The sequence was obtained from a woman between 65 and 79 years old with acute or convalescent COVID-19. The CDR3 DNA sequence: TGCGCCAGCAGCCTGACTAGCGGGAGCTCCTACAATGAGCAGTTCTTC. Protein product: CASSLTSGSSYNEQFF.